Below, 8 T cell receptor beta chains from the same sample are listed, as sequenced in a study of T cells in women clearing cervical HPV infection. TCRdb's copy holds only in-frame clones and misses some; the assay was immunoSEQ multiplex PCR. Seen in this sample are roughly 42,000 clones; the ten most common clones hold 0.95% to 1.5%. The sample was blood buffy coat. These receptors all stem from a woman between 18 and 70 years old with a cervical HPV16 infection that either progressed to CIN3+ or cleared (not recorded which).

Its frequency marks this clone as medium-sized (0.01 to 0.1%). The CDR3 bases that were read are TGTGCCAGCTCATTAGGAGGGGTGCAGGGAGATACG. It codes for CASSLGGVQGDT. The full CDR3 sequence reads CASSLGGVQGDTQYF. The chain combines TRBV19 with TRBJ2-3; the D gene is possibly TRBD2 (6 bases). The CDR3 is cut off 3 residues early in the read; its end comes from the germline J gene. The CDR3 is made up of 15 amino acids. V was pared by 9 bases and J by 5 bases, with 21 bases between. The V gene's germline CDR1 is LNHDA and CDR2 SQIVND (reference sequence).

On this clone: The sequence runs out 3 residues before the end of the CDR3; the remainder is reconstructed from the germline J gene. This chain uses TRBV9 with TRBJ2-7, with TRBD1 matching 7 bases. V lost 3 bases to trimming and J lost 4 bases; unmatched junction nucleotides: 10. In germline, CDR1 is SGDLS, CDR2 YYNGEE. The CDR3 extends over 15 amino acids. The CDR3 bases that were read are TGTGCCAGCAGCGAACAGGGGTCAACCCAATACGAG. Protein product: CASSEQGSTQYE. Given in full, the CDR3 is CASSEQGSTQYEQYF.

Concerning this clone itself: Coverage ceases 3 residues before the CDR3 finishes, and the germline J gene fills in the end. The rearrangement uses TRBV6-1 and TRBJ2-7, with D unclear. CDR1 is MNHNS, CDR2 SASEGT, per germline. Trimming cost V 4 bases and J 4 bases, with 14 bases left between them. The CDR3 totals 14 residues. CDR3 DNA (partial): TGTGCCAGCAGTGCCGGTCATAAACTTTACGAG. Encoded protein: CASSAGHKLYE. The CDR3 reads in full as CASSAGHKLYEQYF.

Concerning this clone itself: The CDR3 end falls 3 residues outside the read, so it is completed with the germline J gene. This chain links TRBV20-1 with TRBJ2-7; 7 bases align to TRBD2. Germline CDR1 is DFQATT and CDR2 is SNEGSKA (reference sequence). The length of the CDR3 is 17 residues. V dropped 3 bases and J dropped 3; count of bases not matched to a gene: 17. The covered CDR3 bases are TGCAGTGCTAGCCCCGGTGGGGCGGGGGAGCGCCTCTACGAG. Its protein is CSASPGGAGERLYE. The CDR3 in its entirety is CSASPGGAGERLYEQYF.

Worth noting for this clone: The read comes to an end 3 residues before the CDR3 does, leaving the germline J gene to fill in the end. This chain connects TRBV19 to TRBJ2-5, with 12 bases aligning to TRBD2. Germline lookup yields CDR1 LNHDA and CDR2 SQIVND (reference sequence). With V trimmed by 3 bases and J by 2 bases, 7 bases remained unmatched. CDR3 length: 17 amino acids. The CDR3 sequence is CASSIGTSGPTQETQYF. The CDR3 bases that were read are TGTGCCAGTAGTATTGGGACTAGCGGGCCAACACAAGAGACC.

Turning to this clone: The CDR3 extends 3 residues past the end of the read, so its final part is completed from the germline J gene. The chain joins TRBV11-2 to TRBJ2-7; the match to TRBD2 covers 7 bases. Germline lookup yields CDR1 SGHAT and CDR2 FQNNGV. The CDR3 consists of 15 residues. Germline trimming cut 1 base from V and 5 bases from J; bases unmatched to any gene: 8. CDR3 amino acids: CASSLVVGEGNEQYF. The CDR3 DNA, read in part, is TGTGCCAGCAGCTTAGTGGTAGGGGAGGGTAACGAG.

With regard to this clone: Coverage ceases 3 residues before the CDR3 finishes, and the germline J gene fills in the end. The chain has TRBV20-1 and TRBJ2-5; D unclear. The germline gives CDR1 DFQATT, CDR2 SNEGSKA (reference sequence). Trimming stripped 1 base from V and 6 bases from J, with 12 bases between. The CDR3 runs to 13 residues. The DNA read from the CDR3 is TGCAGTGCTAGAGGGCAGAATGTTAAGACC. Protein product: CSARGQNVKT. The full CDR3 protein reads CSARGQNVKTQYF.

A note on this clone: The read ends 3 residues before the CDR3 terminus; that terminus is restored from the germline J gene. The chain combines TRBV7-9 with TRBJ2-1, with D tentatively TRBD2 (6 bases). The CDR3 contains 12 residues. The germline V gene encodes CDR1 SEHNR and CDR2 FQNEAQ (reference sequence). V was pared by 11 bases and J by 4 bases, with 12 bases between. CDR3 DNA, as far as it was read: TGTGCCCCCGGCGGGGATTACAATGAG. The encoded protein is CAPGGDYNE. The whole CDR3 region reads CAPGGDYNEQFF.